Listed below are T cell receptor beta chains from one sample, sequenced in a study of shared clonotypes between healthy human individuals. Data came from immunoSEQ multiplex PCR; TCRdb stores just in-frame clones and leaves some out. The sample includes hundreds of thousands of clones, around 72% of them seen just once. The sample comprised memory CD4+ T cells sorted from blood. The receptors were gathered from a young woman in good health. Each CDR3 is given with its conserved first and last residue. The order of the fields is D gene, V gene, clone size, J gene, CDR3 DNA, CDR3 protein. D genes are given only for firm matches. Expanded clones are given a class, and other clones once, few, many or no size at all.

d_call: -
v_call: TRBV6-5
clone_size: -
j_call: TRBJ2-2
cdr3_nt: TGTGCCAGCCATCCCAGCGTATCGAACACCGGGGAGCTGTTTTTT
cdr3_aa: CASHPSVSNTGELFF

d_call: -
v_call: TRBV27
clone_size: -
j_call: TRBJ2-2
cdr3_nt: TGTGCCAGCAGCCCCGAGTGGGTCACCGGGGAGCTGTTTTTT
cdr3_aa: CASSPEWVTGELFF

d_call: TRBD2
v_call: TRBV27
clone_size: -
j_call: TRBJ2-1
cdr3_nt: TGTGCCAGCGGGAGGATTGCCGGGACTAGCGGGCAGAATGAGCAGTTCTTC
cdr3_aa: CASGRIAGTSGQNEQFF

d_call: -
v_call: TRBV19
clone_size: -
j_call: TRBJ1-2
cdr3_nt: TGTGCCAGTAGTATCCGGGGCAAGGAACACTATGGCTACACCTTC
cdr3_aa: CASSIRGKEHYGYTF

d_call: TRBD1
v_call: TRBV29-1
clone_size: -
j_call: TRBJ2-5
cdr3_nt: TGCAGCGTTGATTTGGGACAGGGACAAGAGACCCAGTACTTC
cdr3_aa: CSVDLGQGQETQYF

d_call: TRBD1
v_call: TRBV5-8
clone_size: -
j_call: TRBJ1-5
cdr3_nt: TGTGCCAGCAGCACGGACAGGGGACAGCCCCAGCATTTT
cdr3_aa: CASSTDRGQPQHF

d_call: -
v_call: TRBV10-3
clone_size: -
j_call: TRBJ2-7
cdr3_nt: TGTGCCATCAGTGAGAGAGGGGCGGGGGAGCAGTACTTC
cdr3_aa: CAISERGAGEQYF

d_call: -
v_call: TRBV9
clone_size: -
j_call: TRBJ1-5
cdr3_nt: TGTGCCAGCAGCGGACAGGCAGGTCAGCCCCAGCATTTT
cdr3_aa: CASSGQAGQPQHF

d_call: -
v_call: TRBV27
clone_size: -
j_call: TRBJ2-3
cdr3_nt: TGTGCCAGCCGTTCCATCCCCTCCCCCACAGATACGCAGTATTTT
cdr3_aa: CASRSIPSPTDTQYF

d_call: -
v_call: TRBV7-9
clone_size: once
j_call: TRBJ2-1
cdr3_nt: TGTGCCAGCGGTCTTCGGGGAGTTTTCTCCAATGAGCAGTTCTTC
cdr3_aa: CASGLRGVFSNEQFF

d_call: TRBD1
v_call: TRBV5-1
clone_size: -
j_call: TRBJ1-2
cdr3_nt: TGCGCCAGCAGCTCCGAGACAGGGGGCGGCTTTAGAGGCTACACCTTC
cdr3_aa: CASSSETGGGFRGYTF

d_call: -
v_call: TRBV9
clone_size: -
j_call: TRBJ2-2
cdr3_nt: TGTGCCAGCAGCGTAGGTTGGTTGGAGAGCAGCGGGGAGCTGTTTTTT
cdr3_aa: CASSVGWLESSGELFF

d_call: TRBD1
v_call: TRBV6-5
clone_size: -
j_call: TRBJ1-2
cdr3_nt: TGTGCCAGCAGTTATGGGCAGGGGGCAAGTGGCTACACCTTC
cdr3_aa: CASSYGQGASGYTF

d_call: -
v_call: TRBV5-1
clone_size: -
j_call: TRBJ2-3
cdr3_nt: TGCGCCAGCAGCTTGAGTGGGACAGATACGCAGTATTTT
cdr3_aa: CASSLSGTDTQYF

d_call: TRBD1
v_call: TRBV13
clone_size: -
j_call: TRBJ1-1
cdr3_nt: TGTGCCAGCAGCCATACCGGGACAGGGGGACCCAGAGGCCAAAAAGCTTTCTTT
cdr3_aa: CASSHTGTGGPRGQKAFF

d_call: TRBD2
v_call: TRBV29-1
clone_size: -
j_call: TRBJ2-7
cdr3_nt: TGCAGCGTGGCGGGGGGGGTAGCCTACGAGCAGTACTTC
cdr3_aa: CSVAGGVAYEQYF

d_call: TRBD1
v_call: TRBV5-1
clone_size: -
j_call: TRBJ2-2
cdr3_nt: TGCGCCAGCAGCTTCGCTCCCGGGACAGGGGGCTCCGGGGAGCTGTTTTTT
cdr3_aa: CASSFAPGTGGSGELFF

d_call: TRBD2
v_call: TRBV4-1
clone_size: -
j_call: TRBJ2-7
cdr3_nt: TGCGCCAGCAGCCAGCAGACTTCTAGCGGGAGCTTTAACTACGAGCAGTACTTC
cdr3_aa: CASSQQTSSGSFNYEQYF

d_call: TRBD2
v_call: TRBV4-1
clone_size: -
j_call: TRBJ2-3
cdr3_nt: TGCGCCAGCAGCCAACCTACTAGCGGGGCTAGCACAGATACGCAGTATTTT
cdr3_aa: CASSQPTSGASTDTQYF

d_call: -
v_call: TRBV5-4
clone_size: -
j_call: TRBJ1-5
cdr3_nt: TGTGCCAGCAGCCAAGATGGTAATTCGTATCAGCCCCAGCATTTT
cdr3_aa: CASSQDGNSYQPQHF

d_call: TRBD1
v_call: TRBV27
clone_size: -
j_call: TRBJ1-1
cdr3_nt: TGTGCCAGCAGTTTATATGGGACAGACAACACTGAAGCTTTCTTT
cdr3_aa: CASSLYGTDNTEAFF

d_call: -
v_call: TRBV5-1
clone_size: -
j_call: TRBJ1-1
cdr3_nt: TGCGCCAGCAGCATTGTCACAGGGAACACTGAAGCTTTCTTT
cdr3_aa: CASSIVTGNTEAFF

d_call: TRBD2
v_call: TRBV10-2
clone_size: -
j_call: TRBJ2-5
cdr3_nt: TGCGCCAGCACTATGAATAGGGGACTACAAGAGACCCAGTACTTC
cdr3_aa: CASTMNRGLQETQYF

d_call: TRBD2
v_call: TRBV6-5
clone_size: -
j_call: TRBJ2-3
cdr3_nt: TGTGCCAGCAATCAAGCGGGATTGCGCACAGATACGCAGTATTTT
cdr3_aa: CASNQAGLRTDTQYF

d_call: TRBD1
v_call: TRBV6-1
clone_size: -
j_call: TRBJ1-5
cdr3_nt: TGTGCCAGCAGGAGGGACAGGAAGAATCAGCCCCAGCATTTT
cdr3_aa: CASRRDRKNQPQHF

d_call: TRBD2
v_call: TRBV19
clone_size: -
j_call: TRBJ2-1
cdr3_nt: TGTGCCAGTAGTACTTCGGGACTAGCAAACAATGAGCAGTTCTTC
cdr3_aa: CASSTSGLANNEQFF

d_call: -
v_call: TRBV7-8
clone_size: once
j_call: TRBJ2-7
cdr3_nt: TGTGCCAGCAGCTACCGGGACTCACCCTACGAGCAGTACTTC
cdr3_aa: CASSYRDSPYEQYF

d_call: TRBD2
v_call: TRBV15
clone_size: -
j_call: TRBJ2-7
cdr3_nt: TGTGCCACCAGCAGAGATCGGCTAGCGGGAGTTTACGAGCAGTACTTC
cdr3_aa: CATSRDRLAGVYEQYF

d_call: -
v_call: TRBV6-4
clone_size: -
j_call: TRBJ2-7
cdr3_nt: TGTGCCAGCAGTGACTCGAGAGTAGCGTCAAACTACGAGCAGTACTTC
cdr3_aa: CASSDSRVASNYEQYF

d_call: TRBD2
v_call: TRBV5-8
clone_size: few
j_call: TRBJ2-1
cdr3_nt: TGTGCCAGCAGCCCCGGGACTAGCGTCGGCAATGAGCAGTTCTTC
cdr3_aa: CASSPGTSVGNEQFF

d_call: -
v_call: TRBV18
clone_size: -
j_call: TRBJ2-2
cdr3_nt: TGTGCCAGCAATCAGGAGGCGAACACCGGGGAGCTGTTTTTT
cdr3_aa: CASNQEANTGELFF

d_call: TRBD2
v_call: TRBV2
clone_size: few
j_call: TRBJ2-7
cdr3_nt: TGTGCCAGCAAAAAGCGGGAGATCGAAGAGCAGTACTTC
cdr3_aa: CASKKREIEEQYF

d_call: -
v_call: TRBV5-1
clone_size: -
j_call: TRBJ2-3
cdr3_nt: TGCGCCAGCAGCTTGGCAACGGATTACACAGATACGCAGTATTTT
cdr3_aa: CASSLATDYTDTQYF

d_call: TRBD1
v_call: TRBV4-2
clone_size: -
j_call: TRBJ1-5
cdr3_nt: TGTGCCAGCAGCCAGGACCGGGACAGGGGGACTCAGCCCCAGCATTTT
cdr3_aa: CASSQDRDRGTQPQHF

d_call: TRBD2
v_call: TRBV18
clone_size: -
j_call: TRBJ2-5
cdr3_nt: TGTGCCAGCTCACCCCCGAGACTAGCGGGAGTCCAAGAGACCCAGAACTTC
cdr3_aa: CASSPPRLAGVQETQNF

d_call: -
v_call: TRBV19
clone_size: -
j_call: TRBJ1-2
cdr3_nt: TGTGCCAGTAGTATCGGGGGGAAGGATGGCTACACCTTC
cdr3_aa: CASSIGGKDGYTF

d_call: -
v_call: TRBV5-1
clone_size: -
j_call: TRBJ1-4
cdr3_nt: TGCGCCAGCAGCTTAAACTCAAGACGCGAAAAACTGTTTTTT
cdr3_aa: CASSLNSRREKLFF